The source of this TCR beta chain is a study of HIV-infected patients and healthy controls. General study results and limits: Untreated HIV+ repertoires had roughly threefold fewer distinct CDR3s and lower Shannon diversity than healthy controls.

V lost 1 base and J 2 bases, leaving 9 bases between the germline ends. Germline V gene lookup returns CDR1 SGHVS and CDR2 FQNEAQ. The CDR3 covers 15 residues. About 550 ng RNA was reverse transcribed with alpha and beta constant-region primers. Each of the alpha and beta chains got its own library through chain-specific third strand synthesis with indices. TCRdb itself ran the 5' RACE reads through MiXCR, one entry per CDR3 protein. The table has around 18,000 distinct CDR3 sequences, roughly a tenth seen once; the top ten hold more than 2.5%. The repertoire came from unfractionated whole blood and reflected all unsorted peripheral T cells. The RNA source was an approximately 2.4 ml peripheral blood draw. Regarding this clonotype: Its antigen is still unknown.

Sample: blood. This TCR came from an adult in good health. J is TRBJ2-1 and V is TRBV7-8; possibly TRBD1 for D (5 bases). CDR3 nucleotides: TGTGCCAGCAGCTTAGTCAGGGTTCCCTACAATGAGCAGTTCTTC. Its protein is CASSLVRVPYNEQFF.